This TCR beta chain was retrieved from a study of blood T cells in healthy people across ages. A second roughly 6 to 11 cycle PCR used barcoded and J-beta primers. TCRdb analysed the 5' RACE reads with MiXCR anew, one entry per CDR3 protein. The table lists around 780,000 distinct CDR3 sequences, around a quarter of them singletons, with roughly 3.1% in the top ten. The CDR3 has 15 residues. CDR1 is SGHNT and CDR2 is YYREEE in the germline V gene (reference sequence). The trim removed 3 bases at V and 7 bases at J, leaving 8 bases unmatched. These same records also appear under a second study, on T cells of mothers and their children. According to that study: When mothers and children were related, their normalized repertoire overlap, which was always slightly higher, did not differ significantly from that of unrelated pairs.

Sequencing was performed on blood. This chain links TRBV5-4 with TRBJ2-1; 9 nucleotides line up with TRBD1. The sequence was collected from a boy younger than 18 in good health. The chain's CDR3 is CASSSGTGRSNEQFF. CDR3 DNA sequence: TGTGCCAGCAGCTCCGGGACAGGGAGGTCAAATGAGCAGTTCTTC. The full variable domain, with the rest looked up from reference TRBV5-4 and TRBJ2-1, is ETGVTQSPTHLIKTRGQQVTLRCSSQSGHNTVSWYQQALGQGPQFIFQYYREEENGRGNFPPRFSGLQFPNYSSELNVNALELDDSALYLCASSSGTGRSNEQFFGPGTRLTVL.